The 30 T cell receptor beta chains given below trace back to one sample, sequenced in a study of T-cell memory formation after mild COVID-19. TCRdb passed the 5' RACE reads through MiXCR, listing each CDR3 protein once. The sample shows some 130,000 distinct CDR3 sequences, roughly 6% of them seen only once. Sequencing used PBMCs or a T cell subset sorted from them (not recorded which). The receptors derive from an adult woman who had mild COVID-19 (a few samples of this study predate the infection). Cell type and time point are not known.

This clonotype was recorded a few times. This chain joins TRBV5-5 and TRBJ1-2; the D gene is possibly TRBD1 (5 bases). The V end was cut by 0 bases, the J end by 8 bases, with 14 bases between. This CDR3 is 14 amino acids long. The germline CDR1 and CDR2 sequences are SGHKS and YYEKEE (reference sequence). The CDR3 loop reads CASSLDGGAVGYTF. CDR3 DNA: TGTGCCAGCAGCTTGGATGGGGGAGCGGTCGGCTACACCTTC. The variable domain in full, completed from reference TRBV5-5 and TRBJ1-2, reads DAGVTQSPTHLIKTRGQQVTLRCSPISGHKSVSWYQQVLGQGPQFIFQYYEKEERGRGNFPDRFSARQFPNYSSELNVNALLLGDSALYLCASSLDGGAVGYTFGSGTRLTVV.

This clonotype was picked up a small number of times. V usage is TRBV4-3 and J usage is TRBJ2-3; 9 positions agree with TRBD2. The J segment lost 1 base and the V segment lost 1 base, leaving 6 bases of the junction unmatched. This CDR3 has 17 amino acids. The germline gives CDR1 LGHNA, CDR2 YSLEER. The CDR3 reads CASSQGLTSGGTDTQYF. The CDR3 DNA reads as TGCGCCAGCAGCCAAGGACTGACTAGCGGAGGCACAGATACGCAGTATTTT.

This chain uses TRBV18 with TRBJ1-1; D uncertain. From germline, CDR1 is KGHSH and CDR2 LQKENI. The CDR3 consists of 15 residues. The V gene lost 6 bases and the J gene lost 1 base, with 15 bases spanning the gap. As DNA, the CDR3 is TGTGCCAGCTCCTCTCTGGTGGCAGGGAACACTGAAGCTTTCTTT. Amino acid sequence: CASSSLVAGNTEAFF.

The V call is TRBV7-2, the J call TRBJ2-1, with D possibly matching TRBD1 (6 bases). CDR3 length: 17 residues. Germline CDR1 and CDR2: SGHTA and FQGNSA. The V end was cut by 1 base, the J end by 4 bases, with 17 bases between. DNA of the CDR3: TGTGCCAGCAGCTTAGTGCTCCCAGGGGCTAGGTACAATGAGCAGTTCTTC. Translated: CASSLVLPGARYNEQFF.

This clonotype was picked up a small number of times. V gene TRBV7-8 combines with J gene TRBJ1-2, with TRBD1 identical over 8 bases. The CDR3 is made up of 14 amino acids. V dropped 3 bases and J dropped 7; count of bases not matched to a gene: 7. Germline V gene data show CDR1 as SGHVS and CDR2 as FQNEAQ. CDR3: CASSFSRDRSGYTF. As DNA, the CDR3 is TGTGCCAGCAGCTTTAGCCGGGACAGGAGTGGCTACACCTTC.

This clonotype appeared a few times. This chain connects TRBV5-5 to TRBJ1-2; weak D call: TRBD1 (6 bases). The ends were cut back, 3 bases at V and 4 bases at J, with 13 bases in the middle. The germline gives CDR1 SGHKS, CDR2 YYEKEE (reference sequence). This CDR3 has 14 amino acids. CDR3 amino acids: CASSSTGTRYGYTF. The CDR3 bases are TGTGCCAGCAGCTCTACCGGGACACGCTATGGCTACACCTTC.

This clonotype appeared many times. The chain joins TRBV5-1 to TRBJ2-3; maybe TRBD1 (5 bases). The V and J ends lost 2 bases and 6 bases respectively, with 16 bases between them. The V gene's germline CDR1 is SGHRS and CDR2 YFSETQ. The CDR3 consists of 15 residues. The CDR3 protein is CASSFERQGGDTQYF. DNA for the CDR3: TGCGCCAGCAGCTTTGAACGGCAGGGTGGGGATACGCAGTATTTT. The variable domain in full, completed from reference TRBV5-1 and TRBJ2-3, reads KAGVTQTPRYLIKTRGQQVTLSCSPISGHRSVSWYQQTPGQGLQFLFEYFSETQRNKGNFPGRFSGRQFSNSRSEMNVSTLELGDSALYLCASSFERQGGDTQYFGPGTRLTVL.

This rearrangement joins TRBV4-2 to TRBJ1-5; TRBD1 matches 8 bases. Losses at the gene ends were 1 base for V and 2 bases for J; bases not matched to a gene: 1. The length of the CDR3 is 15 residues. Germline V lookup: CDR1 LGHNA, CDR2 YNFKEQ. The CDR3 is CASSQVQGGNQPQHF. As DNA, the CDR3 is TGTGCCAGCAGCCAAGTACAGGGGGGCAATCAGCCCCAGCATTTT.

This rearrangement joins TRBV25-1 to TRBJ2-6, with D unclear. V was pared by 11 bases and J by 0 bases, with 5 bases between. The CDR3 is 12 residues long. Germline V gene sequence: CDR1 MGHDK, CDR2 SYGVNS. The CDR3 spells CAATSGANVLTF. The CDR3 DNA reads TGTGCCGCCACCTCTGGGGCCAACGTCCTGACTTTC.

This clonotype has at least ten counts. CDR3: CASSRTGKGGYTF. The CDR3 region has the DNA TGTGCCAGCAGTCGGACAGGGAAGGGGGGCTACACCTTC. The chain recombines TRBV6-5 with TRBJ1-2; the match to TRBD1 covers 8 bases. The CDR3 consists of 13 residues. V trimming: 5 bases; J trimming: 8 bases; junction bases outside the gene matches: 7. Looked up from germline, CDR1 is MNHEY and CDR2 is SVGAGI.

This clonotype came up many times. The chain uses TRBV12-3 or TRBV12-4 and TRBJ2-1; TRBD2 matches at 7 bases. The CDR3 covers 13 residues. The junction had 9 bases not matched to a gene; V was cut back by 8 bases and J by 8 bases. CDR3: CASLGLAVDEQFF. As DNA, the CDR3 is TGTGCCAGCCTGGGGCTAGCGGTTGATGAGCAGTTCTTC.

This clonotype appeared a few times. V and J are TRBV5-1 and TRBJ1-1, with D perhaps matching TRBD1 (6 bases). Trimming cost V 4 bases and J 1 base, with 8 bases left between them. Per germline, CDR1 SGHRS and CDR2 YFSETQ. The CDR3 covers 13 residues. CDR3 DNA: TGCGCCAGCAGCGGGGGGGCGAACACTGAAGCTTTCTTT. Amino acids: CASSGGANTEAFF.

The chain links TRBV11-2 to TRBJ1-4; D unclear. Trimming took 0 bases from V and 5 from J, leaving 7 bases between them. Germline V gene lookup returns CDR1 SGHAT and CDR2 FQNNGV. CDR3 length: 14 amino acids. As DNA, the CDR3 is TGTGCCAGCAGCTTAGATTTGGGGAATGAAAAACTGTTTTTT. It is translated as CASSLDLGNEKLFF.

This clonotype was picked up many times. The CDR3 here is CAWGTGNYEQYF. DNA for the CDR3: TGTGCCTGGGGTACAGGGAACTACGAGCAGTACTTC. The chain has TRBV30 and TRBJ2-7; D possibly corresponds to TRBD1 (6 bases). V lost 5 bases and J 3 bases, leaving 11 bases between the germline ends. CDR3 length equals 12 residues. Germline V gives CDR1 GTSNPN, CDR2 SVGIG (reference sequence).

This clonotype appeared many times. The chain has TRBV5-1 and TRBJ2-7, with D unclear. This CDR3 spans 13 amino acids. V was clipped by 7 bases and J by 0 bases, with 11 bases between them. Germline-derived CDR1 and CDR2 are SGHRS and YFSETQ. The CDR3 loop reads CASGTENSYEQYF. The CDR3 nucleotides read TGCGCCAGCGGCACAGAGAACTCCTACGAGCAGTACTTC. The whole variable domain, remainder taken from reference TRBV5-1 and TRBJ2-7, is KAGVTQTPRYLIKTRGQQVTLSCSPISGHRSVSWYQQTPGQGLQFLFEYFSETQRNKGNFPGRFSGRQFSNSRSEMNVSTLELGDSALYLCASGTENSYEQYFGPGTRLTVT.

This clonotype was detected ten times or more. This chain uses TRBV7-2 with TRBJ2-1; D may match TRBD1 or TRBD2 (5 bases each). Trimming removed 3 bases at V and 6 bases at J, with 9 bases between. Germline V gene data show CDR1 as SGHTA and CDR2 as FQGNSA. This CDR3 spans 13 amino acids. The CDR3 region is CASSFPGLNEQFF. The CDR3 region has the DNA TGTGCCAGCAGCTTTCCGGGGCTCAATGAGCAGTTCTTC.

This clonotype has a count of ten or more. This chain joins TRBV7-6 and TRBJ2-7; 10 bases agree with TRBD2. The CDR3 is 16 amino acids. In germline, CDR1 is SGHVS, CDR2 FNYEAQ. V gave up 1 base and J gave up 6 bases; unmatched junction bases: 9. CDR3 sequence reads: CASSLEGAGGPREQYF. CDR3 coding DNA: TGTGCCAGCAGCTTAGAGGGAGCGGGAGGGCCTCGCGAGCAGTACTTC.

The J gene is TRBJ1-2, the V gene TRBV21-1; the table's TRBD1 call for D was not verified on the DNA. TRBV21-1 is flagged as a pseudogene. This CDR3 spans 16 amino acids. The CDR3 region has the DNA TGTGCCAGCAACTCCCGTGGCCCGGGAGCTTGCCCTGGCTACACCTTC. This codes for CASNSRGPGACPGYTF.

The V gene is TRBV24-1, the J gene TRBJ2-1; 10 bases align to TRBD1. Trimming at V came to 4 bases and at J to 4 bases, leaving 3 bases not matched to a gene. Germline CDR1 is KGHDR and CDR2 is SFDVKD. CDR3 length: 15 residues. The CDR3 reads CATSDPGQGYNEQFF. The DNA for the CDR3 is TGTGCCACCAGTGACCCGGGACAGGGGTACAATGAGCAGTTCTTC.

The rearrangement links TRBV6-2 or TRBV6-3 to TRBJ2-7; TRBD2 agrees at 8 bases. Germline V gene data show CDR1 as MNHEY and CDR2 as SVGEGT. This CDR3 has 17 residues. J was trimmed by 3 bases and V by 0 bases; bases with no gene match: 10. CDR3 DNA: TGTGCCAGCAGTTACTCAGCCGTAGCGGGACCTAACTACGAGCAGTACTTC. Encoded protein: CASSYSAVAGPNYEQYF.

This clonotype was seen at least ten times. The chain has TRBV5-5 and TRBJ2-3; TRBD2 is a possible D gene (5 bases). Germline CDR1 SGHKS, CDR2 YYEKEE (reference sequence). The CDR3 consists of 14 residues. Trimming left V 0 bases short and J 4 bases short, with 9 bases between. The CDR3 region is CASSLAEGADTQYF. CDR3 sequence (DNA): TGTGCCAGCAGCTTGGCCGAGGGAGCAGATACGCAGTATTTT.

This clonotype was observed many times. V usage is TRBV7-3 and J usage is TRBJ2-1; unclear D gene. The germline V gene encodes CDR1 SGHTA and CDR2 FQGTGA. The CDR3 has 12 residues. V shed 4 bases and J shed 8 bases, with 9 bases lying between them. DNA for the CDR3: TGTGCCAGCAGCTCCACCGGGCATGAGCAGTTCTTC. It translates to CASSSTGHEQFF.

This clonotype has ten or more counts. This rearrangement joins TRBV20-1 to TRBJ1-1; D unresolved. Germline V lookup: CDR1 DFQATT, CDR2 SNEGSKA (reference sequence). This CDR3 spans 13 amino acids. Trimming left V 0 bases short and J 10 bases short, with 15 bases between. The DNA of the CDR3 is TGCAGTGCTAGAGATTCGTCGTCCCTTGGAGCTTTCTTT. Its translation is CSARDSSSLGAFF.

This chain connects TRBV5-4 to TRBJ1-2; 7 bases match TRBD1. The CDR3 has 15 residues. Trimming at V came to 6 bases and at J to 4 bases, leaving 12 bases not matched to a gene. The V gene's germline CDR1 is SGHNT and CDR2 YYREEE (reference sequence). Here the CDR3 reads CASTPSTGLAYGYTF. The DNA of the CDR3 is TGTGCCAGCACCCCCTCGACAGGGCTGGCCTATGGCTACACCTTC.

This clonotype has ten or more counts. This chain joins TRBV29-1 and TRBJ1-3; D remains unclear. The germline V gene has CDR1 SQVTM and CDR2 ANQGSEA. The CDR3 is 13 residues long. V was shortened by 7 bases and J by 0 bases, with 10 bases between the two germline ends. In DNA, the CDR3 is TGCAGCGCACGGACGGGCTCTGGAAACACCATATATTTT. Protein product: CSARTGSGNTIYF.

This clonotype was seen many times. J is TRBJ2-3 and V is TRBV9; D is possibly TRBD1 (6 bases). Trimming left V 1 base short and J 3 bases short, with 15 bases between. The CDR3 contains 16 residues. Per germline, CDR1 SGDLS and CDR2 YYNGEE. This chain's CDR3 is CASSVTPGAGTDTQYF. The DNA of the CDR3 is TGTGCCAGCAGCGTAACCCCAGGGGCCGGGACAGATACGCAGTATTTT.

This clonotype has ten or more counts. The V call is TRBV7-2, the J call TRBJ2-7, with D unresolved. Per the germline V gene, CDR1 is SGHTA and CDR2 is FQGNSA. The CDR3 consists of 15 residues. Trimming stripped 0 bases from V and 2 bases from J, with 11 bases between. Here the CDR3 reads CASSLARPTTYEQYF. The CDR3 nucleotides read TGTGCCAGCAGCTTAGCGCGGCCTACAACCTACGAGCAGTACTTC.

The V and J genes are TRBV29-1 and TRBJ2-1; D is unresolved. CDR3 length: 12 amino acids. Trimming shortened V by 3 bases and J by 7 bases, and 10 bases separated the two germline ends. From germline, CDR1 is SQVTM and CDR2 ANQGSEA. CDR3 sequence reads: CSVDQDWNEQFF. CDR3 nucleotides: TGCAGCGTTGACCAAGACTGGAATGAGCAGTTCTTC.

The rearrangement links TRBV14 to TRBJ2-1; D is perhaps TRBD1 (5 bases). V was trimmed by 4 bases and J by 10 bases, leaving 8 bases between them. The CDR3 runs to 11 residues. Germline-derived CDR1 and CDR2 are SGHDN and FVKESK. The CDR3 protein is CASSPYREQFF. DNA for the CDR3: TGTGCCAGCAGCCCCTACAGGGAGCAGTTCTTC.

This clonotype was seen more than once but under ten times. The chain joins TRBV12-3 or TRBV12-4 to TRBJ1-3, with a tentative D call TRBD1 (6 bases). The CDR3 is made up of 13 amino acids. V lost 10 bases, J lost 0 bases, and 10 bases lay in between. The CDR3 DNA reads TGTGCCAATAGGGGGGACTCTGGAAACACCATATATTTT. Its translation is CANRGDSGNTIYF.